A single sample is the source of the 28 T cell receptor beta chains below, sequenced in a study of blood T cell repertoires in COVID-19 (dated by TCRdb to 2018 to 2021). Libraries were made using the immunoSEQ multiplex PCR assay. In TCRdb, the immuneACCESS table is reduced to in-frame sequences with V and J assigned. These tables do not hold every clone; where another copy was compared, an unresolved V gene accounts for under half, and the others remain unexplained. The sample contains a few hundred thousand clones, approximately 87% of them found a single time. The ten largest clonotypes hold roughly 4.5% of the sample. Sequenced material: peripheral blood. Receptors were obtained from a man in his fifties or sixties who had recovered from COVID-19.

This clone showed up just a few times. This rearrangement joins TRBV6-6 to TRBJ2-5; D possibly corresponds to TRBD1 (5 bases). The CDR3 is 14 amino acids. The germline CDR1 and CDR2 sequences are MNHNY and SVGAGI (reference sequence). Trimming shortened V by 6 bases and J by 0 bases, and 11 bases separated the two germline ends. CDR3 amino acids: CASRPTADQETQYF. In DNA form, the CDR3 reads TGTGCCAGCAGACCGACAGCAGACCAAGAGACCCAGTACTTC.

The sample holds one count of this clone. This chain connects TRBV7-2 to TRBJ2-1; 8 bases map to TRBD1. The V gene's germline CDR1 is SGHTA and CDR2 FQGNSA. The CDR3 contains 15 residues. The J segment lost 5 bases and the V segment lost 5 bases, leaving 8 bases of the junction unmatched. CDR3 protein: CASSPRTGNHNEQFF. CDR3 DNA sequence: TGTGCCAGCAGCCCCCGGACAGGGAACCACAATGAGCAGTTCTTC.

This clone was detected only once. The V and J genes are TRBV2 and TRBJ1-5, with D perhaps matching TRBD1 (6 bases). This CDR3 is 14 amino acids long. CDR1 SNHLY and CDR2 FYNNEI come from the germline V gene. Deletions cut 3 bases from V and 9 bases from J, with 15 bases between. In DNA, the CDR3 is TGTGCCAGCAGTGATACAGGGTTGCGGGCGCCCCAGCATTTT. Protein: CASSDTGLRAPQHF.

The rearrangement joins TRBV7-7 to TRBJ2-2, with D possibly being TRBD2 (6 bases). The CDR3 extends over 14 amino acids. The germline CDR1 and CDR2 sequences are SSHAT and FNYEAQ (reference sequence). Deletions cut 8 bases from V and 6 bases from J, with 16 bases between. CDR3 sequence reads: CASGPGGNPGELFF. Written as DNA, the CDR3 is TGTGCCAGCGGCCCCGGGGGTAACCCCGGGGAGCTGTTTTTT.

The chain's CDR3 is CASSQDRGNTEAFF. The CDR3 bases are TGTGCCAGCAGCCAAGATCGAGGGAACACTGAAGCTTTCTTT. The chain has TRBV3-1 (or the pseudogene TRBV3-2) and TRBJ1-1; D is ambiguous. V shed 0 bases and J shed 1 base, with 6 bases lying between them. Germline CDR1 reads LGHDT; CDR2 reads YNNKEL (reference sequence). The CDR3 runs 14 residues.

The genes are TRBV7-6 and TRBJ2-7; tentatively, D is TRBD1 (6 bases). Per the germline V gene, CDR1 is SGHVS and CDR2 is FNYEAQ. Trimming removed 4 bases at V and 6 bases at J, with 13 bases between. This CDR3 contains 13 residues. The DNA for the CDR3 is TGTGCCAGCAGCTCACCAGGGGTCCGCGAGCAGTACTTC. Translation: CASSSPGVREQYF.

The J gene is TRBJ2-1, the V gene TRBV7-2, with 9 bases matching TRBD2. This CDR3 region has 16 residues. V was clipped by 8 bases and J by 2 bases; unmatched bases: 10. Germline lookup yields CDR1 SGHTA and CDR2 FQGNSA. CDR3 amino acids: CASLPGGRGAYNEQFF. The CDR3 nucleotides are TGTGCCAGCCTGCCTGGCGGGAGGGGGGCCTACAATGAGCAGTTCTTC.

As for this clone: Sequence at one end of the junction differs from germline and may be a read error. The chain combines TRBV7-6 with TRBJ2-5; 11 positions agree with TRBD1. The CDR3 consists of 16 residues. Germline V gene data show CDR1 as SGHVS and CDR2 as FNYEAQ. Written as DNA, the CDR3 is TGTGCCAGCAGCTTAATTCGGTCTGGACAGGGGGCCCGGAATCACTTC. It codes for CASSLIRSGQGARNHF.

The chain links TRBV6-1 to TRBJ2-6; D call uncertain. The V gene's germline CDR1 is MNHNS and CDR2 SASEGT. V lost 2 bases and J lost 2, with 4 bases in between. This CDR3 is 14 amino acids long. CDR3 in DNA: TGTGCCAGCAGTGAATATACTGGGGCCAACGTCCTGACTTTC. Translation: CASSEYTGANVLTF.

The chain is built from TRBV30 and TRBJ1-1; the D gene is possibly TRBD1 (6 bases). In germline, CDR1 is GTSNPN, CDR2 SVGIG (reference sequence). V lost 7 bases, J lost 1 base, and 10 bases lay in between. The CDR3 runs 12 residues. The CDR3 nucleotides read TGTGCCTCCGGACAGCCGAACACTGAAGCTTTCTTT. Protein: CASGQPNTEAFF.

The chain joins TRBV21-1 to TRBJ1-5; TRBD1, the D gene given by the table, was not confirmed from the DNA. TRBV21-1 is a listed pseudogene. The CDR3 runs 15 residues. CDR3 region: CASSKRDRDAQPQHF. The CDR3 coding sequence is TGTGCCAGCAGCAAACGGGACAGGGACGCTCAGCCCCAGCATTTT.

The rearrangement joins TRBV6-5 to TRBJ1-4; D ambiguous. The CDR3 totals 15 residues. Deletions cut 0 bases from V and 7 bases from J, with 12 bases between. Germline V gene sequence: CDR1 MNHEY, CDR2 SVGAGI. CDR3 loop: CASSYSRGRGEKLFF. The DNA for the CDR3 is TGTGCCAGCAGTTACTCGCGAGGGCGCGGTGAAAAACTGTTTTTT.

The chain joins TRBV5-5 to TRBJ1-4; tentative D call: TRBD1 (5 bases). Germline CDR1 is SGHKS and CDR2 is YYEKEE (reference sequence). V was pared by 0 bases and J by 8 bases, with 14 bases between. CDR3 length equals 15 residues. DNA of the CDR3: TGTGCCAGCAGCTTGGGACGGCAGGGCTTAGAAAAACTGTTTTTT. Protein: CASSLGRQGLEKLFF.

This clone was picked up a small number of times. The genes are TRBV7-9 and TRBJ2-5; maybe TRBD1 (6 bases). Germline V lookup: CDR1 SEHNR, CDR2 FQNEAQ (reference sequence). Trimming took 1 base from V and 4 from J, leaving 19 bases between them. The CDR3 is made up of 17 amino acids. CDR3: CASSLEGGRTLGETQYF. The CDR3 nucleotides are TGTGCCAGCAGCTTAGAAGGGGGACGAACCTTAGGAGAGACCCAGTACTTC. Based on the CDR3 plus reference TRBV7-9 and TRBJ2-5, the full variable domain is DTGVSQNPRHKITKRGQNVTFRCDPISEHNRLYWYRQTLGQGPEFLTYFQNEAQLEKSRLLSDRFSAERPKGSFSTLEIQRTEQGDSAMYLCASSLEGGRTLGETQYFGPGTRLLVL.

The chain employs TRBV5-1 and TRBJ2-1; TRBD2 might be the D (6 bases). V was shortened by 4 bases and J by 2 bases, with 13 bases between the two germline ends. There are 15 residues in the CDR3. Germline-derived CDR1 and CDR2 are SGHRS and YFSETQ. In nucleotides, the CDR3 is TGCGCCAGCAGCCCCCGGGACTTGACCTACAATGAGCAGTTCTTC. Protein product: CASSPRDLTYNEQFF.

The chain carries TRBV19 and TRBJ2-1, with D tentatively TRBD2 (6 bases). Trimming stripped 10 bases from V and 4 bases from J, with 11 bases between. The CDR3 is made up of 12 amino acids. From germline, CDR1 is LNHDA and CDR2 SQIVND (reference sequence). DNA for the CDR3: TGTGCCACTATGCGGGGATACAATGAGCAGTTCTTC. Translated: CATMRGYNEQFF.

This clone was seen a handful of times. The V call is TRBV7-7, the J call TRBJ2-7, with D hard to call. The CDR3 has 14 residues. Per the germline V gene, CDR1 is SSHAT and CDR2 is FNYEAQ (reference sequence). Trimming shortened V by 6 bases and J by 0 bases, and 12 bases separated the two germline ends. Here the CDR3 reads CASSPHTSSYEQYF. The CDR3 region has the DNA TGTGCCAGCAGTCCCCATACCAGCTCCTACGAGCAGTACTTC.

This clone has a single count. The chain couples TRBV29-1 to TRBJ2-7, with 10 bases identical to TRBD1. The germline gives CDR1 SQVTM, CDR2 ANQGSEA. Germline trimming cut 7 bases from V and 3 bases from J; bases unmatched to any gene: 9. The CDR3 covers 14 residues. The CDR3 region is CSARPGQGSYEQYF. The CDR3 bases are TGCAGCGCGCGACCGGGACAGGGGAGCTACGAGCAGTACTTC.

V gene TRBV3-1 (or the pseudogene TRBV3-2) combines with J gene TRBJ1-1, with D tentatively TRBD1 (6 bases). The V gene's germline CDR1 is LGHDT and CDR2 YNNKEL (reference sequence). Trimming removed 4 bases at V and 4 bases at J, with 16 bases between. The CDR3 has 15 amino acids. CDR3 residues: CASSPSWQGSTEAFF. DNA of the CDR3: TGTGCCAGCAGCCCTTCTTGGCAGGGGAGCACTGAAGCTTTCTTT.

The chain carries TRBV25-1 and TRBJ2-7; no definite D call. Between the trimmed V and J ends, which lost 3 bases and 2 bases, there was a span of 11 bases. From germline, CDR1 is MGHDK and CDR2 SYGVNS. This CDR3 comprises 14 residues. CDR3 region: CASSDHGPPYEQYF. The CDR3 DNA reads TGTGCCAGCAGTGATCATGGGCCTCCCTACGAGCAGTACTTC.

The chain employs TRBV5-1 and TRBJ2-2; D gene ambiguous. Trimming took off 6 bases at V and 4 bases at J, with 13 bases between the two ends. This CDR3 is built from 14 residues. CDR1 is SGHRS, CDR2 YFSETQ, per germline. This CDR3 reads CASTDFRGTGELFF. The CDR3 DNA follows: TGCGCCAGCACAGATTTTCGAGGCACCGGGGAGCTGTTTTTT.

The rearrangement joins TRBV7-9 to TRBJ1-1, with D tentatively TRBD1 (6 bases). The V gene lost 3 bases and the J gene lost 4 bases, with 12 bases spanning the gap. Germline V lookup: CDR1 SEHNR, CDR2 FQNEAQ (reference sequence). The CDR3 is 14 residues long. CDR3 protein: CASSLGGLSTEAFF. CDR3 DNA: TGTGCCAGCAGCTTGGGGGGGCTAAGCACTGAAGCTTTCTTT.

The chain joins TRBV27 to TRBJ1-2, with 9 bases aligning to TRBD1. Germline CDR1 is MNHEY and CDR2 is SMNVEV (reference sequence). This CDR3 is built from 15 residues. J was trimmed by 5 bases and V by 1 base; bases with no gene match: 5. CDR3 sequence reads: CASSLFPGTGYGYTF. CDR3 coding DNA: TGTGCCAGCAGTTTATTCCCCGGGACAGGGTATGGCTACACCTTC.

The chain recombines TRBV7-9 with TRBJ1-2, with D perhaps matching TRBD1 (6 bases). The V end was cut by 7 bases, the J end by 6 bases, with 18 bases between. Germline V gene sequence: CDR1 SEHNR, CDR2 FQNEAQ (reference sequence). The CDR3 runs 14 residues. Here the CDR3 reads CASTKTGGRDGYTF. For the CDR3, the DNA is TGTGCCAGCACCAAAACGGGGGGCAGAGATGGCTACACCTTC.

The chain has TRBV24-1 and TRBJ2-4; D unresolved. Germline V gene lookup returns CDR1 KGHDR and CDR2 SFDVKD. The CDR3 sequence is 13 residues long. V was clipped by 3 bases and J by 8 bases, with 10 bases between them. This CDR3 is CATSDPNIYIQYF. The DNA of the CDR3 is TGTGCCACCAGTGATCCGAACATCTACATTCAGTACTTC.

In this sample, this clone turned up a few times. In nucleotides, the CDR3 is TGTGCCAGCAGCCCGCGCGGGGGGGCCCCCTCCTACAATGAGCAGTTCTTC. This sequence encodes CASSPRGGAPSYNEQFF. The chain uses TRBV9 and TRBJ2-1, with TRBD2 identical over 9 bases. Unmatched junction bases numbered 8, after V lost 4 bases and J lost 0 bases. Germline CDR1 is SGDLS and CDR2 is YYNGEE. CDR3 length: 17 residues.

The sample holds a few counts of this clone. This sequence joins TRBV18 and TRBJ2-7; D is possibly TRBD1 (5 bases). The germline V gene has CDR1 KGHSH and CDR2 LQKENI. Trimming stripped 0 bases from V and 1 base from J, with 10 bases between. This CDR3 is built from 15 residues. The CDR3 nucleotides read TGTGCCAGCTCACCACCGTCCGCAGGGTCCTACGAGCAGTACTTC. Protein product: CASSPPSAGSYEQYF.

The chain carries TRBV6-5 and TRBJ1-2, with 7 bases that match TRBD1. The V segment lost 7 bases and the J segment 2 bases; nucleotides outside the gene matches: 4. CDR3 length: 13 amino acids. Germline V CDR1 and CDR2: MNHEY, SVGAGI. Here the CDR3 DNA reads TGTGCCAGCACCAAACAGGGGAACTATGGCTACACCTTC. It specifies CASTKQGNYGYTF.